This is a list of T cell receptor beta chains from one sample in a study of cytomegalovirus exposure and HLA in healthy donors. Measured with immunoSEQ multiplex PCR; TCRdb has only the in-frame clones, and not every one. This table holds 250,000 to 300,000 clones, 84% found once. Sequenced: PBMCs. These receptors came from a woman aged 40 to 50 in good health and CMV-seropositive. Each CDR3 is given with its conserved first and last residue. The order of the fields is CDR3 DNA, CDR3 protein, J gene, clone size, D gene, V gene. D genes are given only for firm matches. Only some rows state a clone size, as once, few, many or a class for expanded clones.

cdr3_nt: TGTGCCAGCAGTGGGGACAGCCCCCTGCGGGGCTACACCTTC
cdr3_aa: CASSGDSPLRGYTF
j_call: TRBJ1-2
clone_size: once
d_call: TRBD1
v_call: TRBV2

cdr3_nt: TGTGCCAGCAGCTTCGGGACTAGCGGGAGAGACGAGCAGTACTTC
cdr3_aa: CASSFGTSGRDEQYF
j_call: TRBJ2-7
clone_size: -
d_call: TRBD2
v_call: TRBV11-3

cdr3_nt: TGTGCCAGCAGCAGAAGCGGGAGCACCTACAATGAGCAGTTCTTC
cdr3_aa: CASSRSGSTYNEQFF
j_call: TRBJ2-1
clone_size: -
d_call: TRBD2
v_call: TRBV11-2

cdr3_nt: TGTGCCAGCAGTTACCGCGGACAGGGGGCTGACACTGAAGCTTTCTTT
cdr3_aa: CASSYRGQGADTEAFF
j_call: TRBJ1-1
clone_size: -
d_call: TRBD1
v_call: TRBV6-5

cdr3_nt: TGTGCCACGTCTAGCGGACCTTACGAGCAGTACTTC
cdr3_aa: CATSSGPYEQYF
j_call: TRBJ2-7
clone_size: -
d_call: TRBD2
v_call: TRBV28

cdr3_nt: TGTGCCAGCTCACCGGGAGAGATTTCCACCTTC
cdr3_aa: CASSPGEISTF
j_call: TRBJ1-2
clone_size: -
d_call: -
v_call: TRBV18

cdr3_nt: TGTGCCAGCAGGGGGGGTCAGCGACGGGAGGGGAATGAAAAACTGTTTTTT
cdr3_aa: CASRGGQRREGNEKLFF
j_call: TRBJ1-4
clone_size: -
d_call: -
v_call: TRBV2

cdr3_nt: TGTGCCAGCAGCCCGACAGGGGTATCTAATGAAAAACTGTTTTTT
cdr3_aa: CASSPTGVSNEKLFF
j_call: TRBJ1-4
clone_size: -
d_call: TRBD1
v_call: TRBV7-2

cdr3_nt: TGTGCCAGCACCTCCGACAGGGTGGGGATCTTTCCCTACGAGCAGTACTTC
cdr3_aa: CASTSDRVGIFPYEQYF
j_call: TRBJ2-7
clone_size: -
d_call: TRBD1
v_call: TRBV27

cdr3_nt: TGCAGCGTTGAAGATGAGGGCCCAGAGACCCAGTACTTC
cdr3_aa: CSVEDEGPETQYF
j_call: TRBJ2-5
clone_size: -
d_call: -
v_call: TRBV29-1

cdr3_nt: TGTGCCAGCAGCTTAGGCGGGAATAATGAAAAGCTGTTTTTT
cdr3_aa: CASSLGGNNEKLFF
j_call: TRBJ1-4
clone_size: -
d_call: -
v_call: TRBV7-8

cdr3_nt: TGTGCCAGCAGCTTGGCCGGGACAGGCGACAATGAGCAGTTCTTC
cdr3_aa: CASSLAGTGDNEQFF
j_call: TRBJ2-1
clone_size: -
d_call: TRBD1
v_call: TRBV11-2

cdr3_nt: TGTGCCAGCAGCTTTCCGGGACTGCCCTACCTCTACGAGCAGTACTTC
cdr3_aa: CASSFPGLPYLYEQYF
j_call: TRBJ2-7
clone_size: once
d_call: -
v_call: TRBV14

cdr3_nt: TGTGCCAGCAGCTTAGGGGGCACTGGAAACACCATATATTTT
cdr3_aa: CASSLGGTGNTIYF
j_call: TRBJ1-3
clone_size: -
d_call: -
v_call: TRBV7-9

cdr3_nt: TGTGCCAGCAGTTTATTGGGGGGCTCCTACGAGCAGTACTTC
cdr3_aa: CASSLLGGSYEQYF
j_call: TRBJ2-7
clone_size: -
d_call: -
v_call: TRBV27

cdr3_nt: TGCGCCAGCAGGTCCCTAGCGGGAGTCGGAGATACGCAGTATTTT
cdr3_aa: CASRSLAGVGDTQYF
j_call: TRBJ2-3
clone_size: -
d_call: TRBD2
v_call: TRBV5-1

cdr3_nt: TGCGCCAGCAGCTTGGGATCAGGGTCCTACGAGCAGTACTTC
cdr3_aa: CASSLGSGSYEQYF
j_call: TRBJ2-7
clone_size: once
d_call: -
v_call: TRBV5-1

cdr3_nt: TGTGCCACACTACCAAAGAGCTCTGGAAACACCATATATTTT
cdr3_aa: CATLPKSSGNTIYF
j_call: TRBJ1-3
clone_size: few
d_call: -
v_call: TRBV6-1

cdr3_nt: TGTGCCAGCAGCATACAGGGGGCGGGAGCAGATACGCAGTATTTT
cdr3_aa: CASSIQGAGADTQYF
j_call: TRBJ2-3
clone_size: few
d_call: TRBD1
v_call: TRBV7-3

cdr3_nt: TGTGCCACACTCCCCGGGACAGCTAATTCACCCCTCCACTTT
cdr3_aa: CATLPGTANSPLHF
j_call: TRBJ1-6
clone_size: -
d_call: TRBD1
v_call: TRBV10-3

cdr3_nt: TGTGCCAGCAGTCCGCAGCGGGAGACCTCCTACGAGCAGTACTTC
cdr3_aa: CASSPQRETSYEQYF
j_call: TRBJ2-7
clone_size: -
d_call: TRBD2
v_call: TRBV27

cdr3_nt: TGTGCCATCAGTGAGTCGAGGTCGAGCGGGAGGGTCGTCTCCTACAATGAGCAGTTCTTC
cdr3_aa: CAISESRSSGRVVSYNEQFF
j_call: TRBJ2-1
clone_size: -
d_call: TRBD2
v_call: TRBV10-3

cdr3_nt: TGTGCCAGCAGCGTAAGACTAGCGGGTTACAATGAGCAGTTCTTC
cdr3_aa: CASSVRLAGYNEQFF
j_call: TRBJ2-1
clone_size: -
d_call: TRBD2
v_call: TRBV9

cdr3_nt: TGTGCCAGCAGCTTAAATCCCGTGGGGGCTGGTGAGCAGTTCTTC
cdr3_aa: CASSLNPVGAGEQFF
j_call: TRBJ2-1
clone_size: once
d_call: -
v_call: TRBV7-2

cdr3_nt: TGTGCCAGCAGTTTAGATAAGGGACAGGTATATGGCTACACCTTC
cdr3_aa: CASSLDKGQVYGYTF
j_call: TRBJ1-2
clone_size: -
d_call: TRBD1
v_call: TRBV28

cdr3_nt: TGTGCCAGACGTTGGGGACAGTCGGTGAATCAGCCCCAGCATTTT
cdr3_aa: CARRWGQSVNQPQHF
j_call: TRBJ1-5
clone_size: -
d_call: TRBD1
v_call: TRBV6-1

cdr3_nt: TGTGCTAGTGCCACCACTCGCAAGACCCAGTACTTC
cdr3_aa: CASATTRKTQYF
j_call: TRBJ2-5
clone_size: few
d_call: -
v_call: TRBV12-5

cdr3_nt: TGTGCCAGCAGCCCCCCGGGCTACACCTTC
cdr3_aa: CASSPPGYTF
j_call: TRBJ1-2
clone_size: -
d_call: -
v_call: TRBV7-9

cdr3_nt: TGTTCCAGCAGCCTCACTAGCGGGAGTAGGAATGAGCAGTTCTTC
cdr3_aa: CSSSLTSGSRNEQFF
j_call: TRBJ2-1
clone_size: once
d_call: TRBD2
v_call: TRBV7-9

cdr3_nt: TGTGCCAGCAGCTTAGTATACAGGGGATTGGACTATGGCTACACCTTC
cdr3_aa: CASSLVYRGLDYGYTF
j_call: TRBJ1-2
clone_size: -
d_call: TRBD1
v_call: TRBV7-2

cdr3_nt: TGTGCCAGCAGCGTAGACGGGACAGACCAAGAGACCCAGTACTTC
cdr3_aa: CASSVDGTDQETQYF
j_call: TRBJ2-5
clone_size: -
d_call: TRBD1
v_call: TRBV9

cdr3_nt: TGTGCCAGCAGCTCCCTAACCTGGACAGGGGCGGGGGAAAAACTGTTTTTT
cdr3_aa: CASSSLTWTGAGEKLFF
j_call: TRBJ1-4
clone_size: -
d_call: TRBD1
v_call: TRBV7-2

cdr3_nt: TGTGCCTGGGCAGCGGGAGATGGGTTCACAGATACGCAGTATTTT
cdr3_aa: CAWAAGDGFTDTQYF
j_call: TRBJ2-3
clone_size: -
d_call: TRBD2
v_call: TRBV30

cdr3_nt: TGTGCCAGCTCACCTAAGGGACTATCGCGAGGTGGAGAGACCCAGTACTTC
cdr3_aa: CASSPKGLSRGGETQYF
j_call: TRBJ2-5
clone_size: -
d_call: TRBD2
v_call: TRBV18

cdr3_nt: TGTGCCAGCAGCCCTAGCCCGGGGGTCACTGAAGCTTTCTTT
cdr3_aa: CASSPSPGVTEAFF
j_call: TRBJ1-1
clone_size: once
d_call: -
v_call: TRBV7-2

cdr3_nt: TGTGCCAGCAGCGTGGACACCGAAAACACCATATATTTT
cdr3_aa: CASSVDTENTIYF
j_call: TRBJ1-3
clone_size: -
d_call: -
v_call: TRBV9

cdr3_nt: TGCGCCAGCAACTTGGAAGGGGGTTCCTACAATGAGCAGTTCTTC
cdr3_aa: CASNLEGGSYNEQFF
j_call: TRBJ2-1
clone_size: -
d_call: -
v_call: TRBV5-1

cdr3_nt: TGTGCCAGCAGTGGACAGGGGAGCAATCAGCCCCAGCATTTT
cdr3_aa: CASSGQGSNQPQHF
j_call: TRBJ1-5
clone_size: -
d_call: TRBD1
v_call: TRBV2

cdr3_nt: TGTGCCAGCAGTTTAGTACCCCCACAGAACACTGAAGCTTTCTTT
cdr3_aa: CASSLVPPQNTEAFF
j_call: TRBJ1-1
clone_size: -
d_call: -
v_call: TRBV28

cdr3_nt: TGTGCCAGCAGCCCCGAGGGGGCCTCCTACAATGAGCAGTTCTTC
cdr3_aa: CASSPEGASYNEQFF
j_call: TRBJ2-1
clone_size: -
d_call: TRBD1
v_call: TRBV9